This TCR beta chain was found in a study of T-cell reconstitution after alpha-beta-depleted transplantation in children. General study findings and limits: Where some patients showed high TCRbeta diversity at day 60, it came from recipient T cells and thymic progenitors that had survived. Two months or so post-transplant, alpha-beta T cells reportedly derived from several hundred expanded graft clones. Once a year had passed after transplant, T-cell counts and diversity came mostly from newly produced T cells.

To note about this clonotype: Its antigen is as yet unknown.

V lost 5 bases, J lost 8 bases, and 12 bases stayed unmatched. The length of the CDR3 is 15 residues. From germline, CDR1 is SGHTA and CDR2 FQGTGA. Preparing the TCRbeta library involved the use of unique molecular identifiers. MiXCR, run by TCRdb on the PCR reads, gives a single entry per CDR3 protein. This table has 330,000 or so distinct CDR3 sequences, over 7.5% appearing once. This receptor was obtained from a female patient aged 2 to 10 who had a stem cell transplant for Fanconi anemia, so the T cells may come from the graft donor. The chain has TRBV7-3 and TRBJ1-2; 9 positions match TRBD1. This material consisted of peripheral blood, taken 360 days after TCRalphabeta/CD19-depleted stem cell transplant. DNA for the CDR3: TGTGCCAGCAGCACTCAGACAGGGGGAGTATTCGGCTACACCTTC. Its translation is CASSTQTGGVFGYTF.